Below are 9 T cell receptor beta chains sequenced from a single sample in a study of cytomegalovirus exposure and HLA in healthy donors. Sequencing was performed with immunoSEQ multiplex PCR; in TCRdb, only in-frame clones are kept and a portion is missing. The table records a few hundred thousand clones, 88% of them present only once. The source material was PBMCs. The receptors originated from a man between 25 and 39 years old in good health and CMV-seronegative.

The V and J genes are TRBV10-2 and TRBJ1-5, with D possibly matching TRBD1 (5 bases). This CDR3 is 15 amino acids long. Trimming took off 3 bases at V and 2 bases at J, with 11 bases between the two ends. Germline V gives CDR1 WSHSY, CDR2 SAAADI. The DNA of the CDR3 is TGCGCCAGCAGTGAATGGGGAGGGGGCAATCAGCCCCAGCATTTT. This translates into CASSEWGGGNQPQHF.

The rearrangement links TRBV12-1 to TRBJ1-2. TRBV12-1 represents a pseudogene. The CDR3 runs to 15 residues. The CDR3 nucleotides are TGTGCCAGCAGCTTTAGAAGAGCCTATAACTATGGCTACACCTTC. This sequence encodes CASSFRRAYNYGYTF.

The chain uses TRBV5-1 and TRBJ2-1; TRBD2 matches 8 bases. Trimming took 4 bases from V and 10 from J; bases not matched to a gene: 4. CDR1 is SGHRS and CDR2 is YFSETQ in the germline V gene. The CDR3 is made up of 12 amino acids. CDR3 coding DNA: TGCGCCAGCAGCCGGACTAGCCCGGAGCAGTTCTTC. As protein: CASSRTSPEQFF.

The rearrangement joins TRBV7-2 to TRBJ2-7; 8 positions agree with TRBD1. With V trimmed by 3 bases and J by 2 bases, 6 bases remained unmatched. Germline CDR1 reads SGHTA; CDR2 reads FQGNSA. The CDR3 length is 15 residues. CDR3 bases: TGTGCCAGCAGCTTCGGCCGGGACAGGCCCTACGAGCAGTACTTC. It translates to CASSFGRDRPYEQYF.

The J gene is TRBJ1-6, the V gene TRBV19; D unresolved. Germline CDR1 reads LNHDA; CDR2 reads SQIVND (reference sequence). The CDR3 is made up of 15 amino acids. V lost 3 bases and J lost 7, with 13 bases in between. The CDR3 loop is CASSIFRQVNSPLHF. CDR3 DNA: TGTGCCAGTAGTATCTTCAGGCAGGTCAATTCACCCCTCCACTTT.

This chain links TRBV6-1 with TRBJ2-1, with D possibly being TRBD1 (5 bases). The length of the CDR3 is 16 residues. Trimming pared 2 bases from V and 4 bases from J, leaving 15 bases between. CDR1 and CDR2 from the germline V gene are MNHNS and SASEGT. CDR3 amino acids: CASSETLTGLYNEQFF. The CDR3 coding sequence is TGTGCCAGCAGTGAAACCCTCACAGGTCTGTACAATGAGCAGTTCTTC.

V gene TRBV6-1 combines with J gene TRBJ1-2; D unresolved. V was cut by 1 base and J by 7 bases, with 13 bases left in between. This CDR3 spans 14 amino acids. From germline, CDR1 is MNHNS and CDR2 SASEGT. The chain's CDR3 is CASSEVPNAPGYTF. The CDR3 DNA sequence: TGTGCCAGCAGTGAAGTCCCTAATGCGCCTGGCTACACCTTC.

This clone was detected many times. The rearrangement uses TRBV6-1 and TRBJ2-5, with 12 bases lining up with TRBD2. Germline assignment: CDR1 MNHNS and CDR2 SASEGT. J gave up 5 bases and V 3 bases, and 4 bases lay outside the gene matches. The CDR3 sequence is 15 residues long. CDR3: CASSDLAGGHETQYF. DNA for the CDR3: TGTGCCAGCAGTGACCTAGCGGGGGGGCACGAGACCCAGTACTTC.

The rearrangement links TRBV6-5 to TRBJ2-1, with TRBD1 matching over 8 bases. The V gene's germline CDR1 is MNHEY and CDR2 SVGAGI. With V trimmed by 9 bases and J by 4 bases, 8 bases remained unmatched. This CDR3 has 14 amino acids. The DNA for the CDR3 is TGTGCCAGTCAGACAGGGGACGGATACAATGAGCAGTTCTTC. Translated, it gives CASQTGDGYNEQFF.